These 14 T cell receptor beta chains came from one sample sequenced in a study of T cell changes during pregnancy in multiple sclerosis. Some clones are missing from TCRdb's copy, which holds only in-frame ones; the method was immunoSEQ multiplex PCR. Of about 89,000 clones listed, around 94% were seen once; the top ten hold 0.65% to 0.95%. Material: peripheral blood, obtained in the third trimester of pregnancy. These receptor sequences come from a female donor with multiple sclerosis, enrolled in a pregnancy study.

The rearrangement uses TRBV19 and TRBJ2-5; D perhaps matches TRBD2 (5 bases). Germline CDR1 is LNHDA and CDR2 is SQIVND (reference sequence). The CDR3 runs to 15 residues. V shed 6 bases and J shed 0 bases, with 14 bases lying between them. CDR3 sequence: CASSPGSSDQETQYF. In nucleotides, the CDR3 is TGTGCCAGTAGCCCAGGAAGTAGCGACCAAGAGACCCAGTACTTC.

The chain has TRBV5-1 and TRBJ1-1; D remains unclear. This CDR3 is built from 14 residues. Per the germline V gene, CDR1 is SGHRS and CDR2 is YFSETQ. Trimming shortened V by 0 bases and J by 0 bases, and 6 bases separated the two germline ends. In nucleotides, the CDR3 is TGCGCCAGCAGCTTGGGCAACATGAACACTGAAGCTTTCTTT. Translation gives CASSLGNMNTEAFF. Using reference TRBV5-1 and TRBJ1-1 for the parts outside the CDR3, the full variable domain is KAGVTQTPRYLIKTRGQQVTLSCSPISGHRSVSWYQQTPGQGLQFLFEYFSETQRNKGNFPGRFSGRQFSNSRSEMNVSTLELGDSALYLCASSLGNMNTEAFFGQGTRLTVV.

The genes are TRBV19 and TRBJ2-2; 12 nucleotides line up with TRBD2. The germline CDR1 and CDR2 sequences are LNHDA and SQIVND (reference sequence). Unmatched junction bases numbered 7, after V lost 2 bases and J lost 3 bases. The CDR3 spans 18 residues. The CDR3 nucleotides are TGTGCCAGTAGTATACCGACTAGCGGGAGATACTACACCGGGGAGCTGTTTTTT. Its translation is CASSIPTSGRYYTGELFF.

This clone was observed a few times. This chain connects TRBV5-1 to TRBJ1-2, with 11 bases fitting TRBD1. Germline V gene lookup returns CDR1 SGHRS and CDR2 YFSETQ. The CDR3 length is 13 residues. The ends lost 3 bases at V and 8 bases at J; junction bases unmatched: 3. The CDR3 loop reads CASSWTGGDGYTF. The CDR3 nucleotides are TGCGCCAGCAGCTGGACAGGGGGCGACGGCTACACCTTC. Together with reference TRBV5-1 and TRBJ1-2, the CDR3 gives the full variable domain: KAGVTQTPRYLIKTRGQQVTLSCSPISGHRSVSWYQQTPGQGLQFLFEYFSETQRNKGNFPGRFSGRQFSNSRSEMNVSTLELGDSALYLCASSWTGGDGYTFGSGTRLTVV.

In nucleotides, the CDR3 is TGTGCCAGCTCACCGGGGACAGGGGCACTGCAGCCCCAGCATTTT. Amino acids: CASSPGTGALQPQHF. The rearrangement links TRBV18 to TRBJ1-5; TRBD1 agrees at 10 bases. The V and J ends lost 3 bases and 7 bases, in that order; junction bases with no gene match: 6. CDR3 length: 15 amino acids. Per germline, CDR1 KGHSH and CDR2 LQKENI.

The genes are TRBV27 and TRBJ2-3; 9 positions match TRBD1. CDR1 is MNHEY, CDR2 SMNVEV, per germline (reference sequence). This CDR3 contains 18 residues. Unmatched junction bases numbered 18, after V lost 7 bases and J lost 4 bases. CDR3 amino acids: CASTSLSPGQGLADTQYF. The CDR3 coding sequence is TGTGCCAGCACCTCCCTCTCCCCGGGACAGGGTCTAGCAGATACGCAGTATTTT.

V gene TRBV27 combines with J gene TRBJ2-2, with 9 nucleotides matching TRBD2. The CDR3 is made up of 19 amino acids. The germline gives CDR1 MNHEY, CDR2 SMNVEV (reference sequence). J lost 4 bases, V lost 4 bases, and 16 bases had no gene match. CDR3 protein: CASSSWTSAKPRATGELFF. The CDR3 coding sequence is TGTGCCAGCAGTTCCTGGACTAGCGCCAAGCCCCGGGCCACCGGGGAGCTGTTTTTT.

This clone was picked up one time. The chain couples TRBV27 to TRBJ2-7, with 7 bases that match TRBD2. CDR1 and CDR2 from the germline V gene are MNHEY and SMNVEV (reference sequence). The CDR3 has 14 amino acids. Unmatched junction bases numbered 7, after V lost 5 bases and J lost 3 bases. In nucleotides, the CDR3 is TGTGCCAGCAGTGAAGGACTAGACCTCTACGAGCAGTACTTC. Protein: CASSEGLDLYEQYF.

This chain links TRBV2 with TRBJ2-1; 7 nucleotides match TRBD1. After removal of 6 bases from V and 6 bases from J, the junction contained 11 bases not matched to a gene. Germline CDR1 reads SNHLY; CDR2 reads FYNNEI. The length of the CDR3 is 15 residues. The CDR3 DNA is TGTGCCAGCAGACTACAGGGGAGTAGCCGCAATGAGCAGTTCTTC. Protein sequence: CASRLQGSSRNEQFF.

The chain combines TRBV29-1 with TRBJ2-2; 7 positions agree with TRBD1. Trimming at V came to 7 bases and at J to 4 bases, leaving 9 bases not matched to a gene. The CDR3 covers 14 residues. CDR1 is SQVTM and CDR2 is ANQGSEA in the germline V gene. The CDR3 is CSGSITGATGELFF. Here the CDR3 DNA reads TGCAGCGGTTCGATTACAGGGGCCACCGGGGAGCTGTTTTTT.

The V call is TRBV28, the J call TRBJ1-5; TRBD1 agrees at 7 bases. The V segment lost 3 bases and the J segment 5 bases; nucleotides outside the gene matches: 7. Germline loops: CDR1 MDHEN, CDR2 SYDVKM. This CDR3 region has 15 residues. The CDR3 loop is CASSFSGRGYQPQHF. CDR3 coding DNA: TGTGCCAGCAGTTTCAGTGGCAGGGGGTATCAGCCCCAGCATTTT.

This rearrangement joins TRBV15 to TRBJ2-7; 7 bases line up with TRBD2. The CDR3 runs to 16 residues. V shed 0 bases, J shed 5 bases, and the junction held 10 bases outside the gene matches. The germline CDR1 and CDR2 sequences are LNHNV and YYDKDF (reference sequence). The CDR3 sequence is CATSREREADHHEQYF. The CDR3 DNA reads TGTGCCACCAGCAGAGAACGGGAGGCGGACCACCACGAGCAGTACTTC.

The J gene is TRBJ1-2, the V gene TRBV5-1; 8 bases agree with TRBD1. The CDR3 is made up of 15 amino acids. Trimming at V came to 0 bases and at J to 4 bases, leaving 5 bases not matched to a gene. Germline CDR1 is SGHRS and CDR2 is YFSETQ. CDR3: CASSLGGTGPYGYTF. For the CDR3, the DNA is TGCGCCAGCAGCTTGGGGGGGACAGGTCCCTATGGCTACACCTTC. Full variable domain (rest looked up from reference TRBV5-1 and TRBJ1-2): KAGVTQTPRYLIKTRGQQVTLSCSPISGHRSVSWYQQTPGQGLQFLFEYFSETQRNKGNFPGRFSGRQFSNSRSEMNVSTLELGDSALYLCASSLGGTGPYGYTFGSGTRLTVV.

The J gene is TRBJ1-4, the V gene TRBV15; unclear D gene. Germline lookup yields CDR1 LNHNV and CDR2 YYDKDF (reference sequence). Between the trimmed V and J ends, which lost 8 bases and 0 bases, there was a span of 13 bases. The CDR3 contains 15 residues. The CDR3 DNA is TGTGCCACCGCTCCGAGATTTGCAACTAATGAAAAACTGTTTTTT. It is translated as CATAPRFATNEKLFF.